The rows below give T cell receptor beta chains drawn from one sample of a study of beta chain features in type 1 diabetes. Method: immunoSEQ multiplex PCR; TCRdb's copy keeps in-frame clones and lacks some. There are around 340,000 clones in the sample; around 7.6% occur only once, and 0.44% lies in the top ten. The sequencing input was central memory CD4+ T cells from blood. The receptor set was obtained from a woman aged 18-29 years in good health. The CDR3 runs from the conserved cysteine through the conserved F or W. The D gene is left open where the match is weak. Size tells how often a clone was seen (once, few, many) or the class of an expanded clone, and some rows leave it out.

V gene	D gene	J gene	CDR3 length	clone size	CDR3 protein	CDR3 DNA
TRBV11-2	.	TRBJ2-6	16	.	CASTTRRATGANVLTF	TGTGCCAGCACCACCAGGAGGGCAACCGGGGCCAACGTCCTGACTTTC
TRBV11-2	.	TRBJ1-1	15	.	CASSAGGGMNTEAFF	TGTGCCAGCAGCGCTGGGGGCGGAATGAACACTGAAGCTTTCTTT
TRBV6-1	.	TRBJ2-5	12	.	CASSGVGETQYF	TGTGCCAGCAGTGGGGTTGGAGAGACCCAGTACTTC
TRBV19	TRBD1	TRBJ1-1	14	few	CASKNTGGSTEAFF	TGTGCCAGTAAGAATACAGGGGGGAGCACTGAAGCTTTCTTT
TRBV28	.	TRBJ2-7	15	.	CASSSPGVVSYEQYF	TGTGCCAGCAGTTCGCCTGGGGTGGTAAGCTACGAGCAGTACTTC
TRBV18	.	TRBJ1-2	15	.	CASSPPHARNYGYTF	TGTGCCAGCTCACCACCACATGCCCGTAACTATGGCTACACCTTC
TRBV9	.	TRBJ2-7	12	few	CASSGLRGEQYF	TGTGCCAGCAGCGGACTAAGGGGCGAGCAGTACTTC
TRBV4-3	TRBD1	TRBJ2-7	16	few	CASSQTSGTGGYEQYF	TGCGCCAGCAGCCAAACTTCAGGGACAGGGGGCTACGAGCAGTACTTC
TRBV18	TRBD2	TRBJ2-1	14	.	CASSLAGGDNEQFF	TGTGCCAGCTCACTAGCGGGAGGGGACAATGAGCAGTTCTTC
TRBV28	TRBD1	TRBJ1-4	15	many	CASRNRGISDEKLFF	TGTGCCAGCAGAAACAGGGGAATTTCCGATGAAAAACTGTTTTTT
TRBV2	TRBD1	TRBJ1-5	13	.	CASSTGGNQPQHF	TGTGCCAGCAGTACAGGGGGCAATCAGCCCCAGCATTTT
TRBV6-5	.	TRBJ1-2	15	few	CASSYSRGEGYGYTF	TGTGCCAGCAGTTACTCGAGGGGTGAGGGGTATGGCTACACCTTC
TRBV7-9	.	TRBJ1-1	16	few	CASSLNGFSGNVEAFF	TGTGCCAGCAGCTTGAATGGATTTTCGGGGAACGTGGAAGCTTTCTTT
TRBV7-9	.	TRBJ2-5	13	.	CASSLGGKETQYF	TGTGCCAGCAGCTTAGGGGGTAAAGAGACCCAGTACTTC
TRBV12-2	.	TRBJ1-2	12	few	CASRLVGRGYTF	TGTGCAAGTCGCTTAGTAGGGAGAGGCTACACCTTC
TRBV28	.	TRBJ2-1	16	few	CASSLLSWSSYNEQFF	TGTGCCAGCAGTTTATTGAGTTGGAGCTCCTACAATGAGCAGTTCTTC
TRBV9	.	TRBJ1-1	13	.	CASSVALNTEAFF	TGTGCCAGCAGCGTAGCCCTGAACACTGAAGCTTTCTTT
TRBV5-8	.	TRBJ1-1	13	few	CASSFLEGSGAFF	TGTGCCAGCAGTTTTTTAGAGGGGAGCGGAGCTTTCTTT
TRBV29-1	.	TRBJ1-5	13	many	CSVGPGFNQPQHF	TGCAGCGTTGGACCAGGATTCAATCAGCCCCAGCATTTT